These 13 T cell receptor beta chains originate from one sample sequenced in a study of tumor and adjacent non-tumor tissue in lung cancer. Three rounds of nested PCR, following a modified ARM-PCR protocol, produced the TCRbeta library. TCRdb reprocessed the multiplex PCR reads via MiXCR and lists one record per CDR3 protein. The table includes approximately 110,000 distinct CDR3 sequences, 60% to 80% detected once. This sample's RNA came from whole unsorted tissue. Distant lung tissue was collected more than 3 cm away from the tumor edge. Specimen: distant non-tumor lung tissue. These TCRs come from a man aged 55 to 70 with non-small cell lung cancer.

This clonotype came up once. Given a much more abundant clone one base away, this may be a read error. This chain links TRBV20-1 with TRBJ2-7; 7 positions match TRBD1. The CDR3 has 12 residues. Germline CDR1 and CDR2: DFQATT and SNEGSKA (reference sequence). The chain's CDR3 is CSVTTGNYEQNF. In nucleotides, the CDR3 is TGCAGTGTTACGACAGGGAACTACGAGCAGAACTTC.

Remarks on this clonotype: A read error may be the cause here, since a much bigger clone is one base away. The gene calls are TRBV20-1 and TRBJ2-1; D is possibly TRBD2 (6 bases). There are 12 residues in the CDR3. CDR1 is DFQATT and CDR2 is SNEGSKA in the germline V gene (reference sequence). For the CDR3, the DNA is TGCAGAGCTAGTTCGGCTAGCGATTTGCAGTTCTTC. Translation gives CRASSASDLQFF.

The CDR3 loop is CAISDPLRGSYEQYF. CDR3 in DNA: TGTGCCATCAGTGACCCACTCAGGGGTTCCTACGAGCAGTACTTC. V gene TRBV10-3 combines with J gene TRBJ2-7; D is possibly TRBD1 (6 bases). The CDR3 consists of 15 residues. V lost 3 bases, J lost 1 base, and 13 bases lay in between. Germline V gene sequence: CDR1 ENHRY, CDR2 SYGVKD.

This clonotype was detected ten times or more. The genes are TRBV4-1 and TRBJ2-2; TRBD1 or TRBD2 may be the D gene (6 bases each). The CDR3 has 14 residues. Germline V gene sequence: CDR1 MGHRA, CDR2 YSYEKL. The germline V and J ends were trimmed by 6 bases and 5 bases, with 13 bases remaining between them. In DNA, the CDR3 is TGCGCCAGCAGTTCACAGGGAGGAACCGGGGAGCTGTTTTTT. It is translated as CASSSQGGTGELFF.

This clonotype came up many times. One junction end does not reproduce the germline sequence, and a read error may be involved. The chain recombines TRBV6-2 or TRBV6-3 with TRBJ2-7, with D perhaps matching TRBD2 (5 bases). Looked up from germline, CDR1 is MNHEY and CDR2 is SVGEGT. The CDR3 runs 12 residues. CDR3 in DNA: TGTGCCAGCAGACAACCGGGATCTCTTTTCCACTTC. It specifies CASRQPGSLFHF.

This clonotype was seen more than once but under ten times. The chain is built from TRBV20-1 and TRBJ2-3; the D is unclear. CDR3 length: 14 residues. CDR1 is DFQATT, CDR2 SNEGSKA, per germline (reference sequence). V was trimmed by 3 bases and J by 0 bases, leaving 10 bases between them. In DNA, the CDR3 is TGCAGTGCTAGTGTGGAAGGAAGCACAGATACGCAGTATTTT. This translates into CSASVEGSTDTQYF.

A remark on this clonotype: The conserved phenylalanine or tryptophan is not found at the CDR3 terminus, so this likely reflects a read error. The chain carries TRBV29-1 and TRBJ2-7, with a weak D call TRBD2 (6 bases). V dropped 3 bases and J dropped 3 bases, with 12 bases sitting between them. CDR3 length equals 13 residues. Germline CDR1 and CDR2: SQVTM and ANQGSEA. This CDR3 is CSVETLGGYEQYL. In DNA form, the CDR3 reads TGCAGCGTTGAGACCCTGGGAGGCTACGAGCAGTACCTC.

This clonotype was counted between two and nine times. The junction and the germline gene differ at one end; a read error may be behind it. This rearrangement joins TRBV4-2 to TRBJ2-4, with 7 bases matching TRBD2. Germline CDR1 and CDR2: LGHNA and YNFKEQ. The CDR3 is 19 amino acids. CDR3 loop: CASSQTQASGSLAKNIQYF. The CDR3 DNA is TGTGCTAGCAGCCAAACGCAGGCTAGCGGATCGTTAGCCAAAAACATTCAATACTTC.

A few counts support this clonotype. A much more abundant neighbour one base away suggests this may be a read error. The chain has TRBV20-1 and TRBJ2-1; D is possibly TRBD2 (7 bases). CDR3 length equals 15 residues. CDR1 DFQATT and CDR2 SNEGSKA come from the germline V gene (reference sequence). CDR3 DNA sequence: TGCAGTGCTATCCCGGGGGGCCCCCTCTACAGTGAGCAGTTCTTC. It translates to CSAIPGGPLYSEQFF.

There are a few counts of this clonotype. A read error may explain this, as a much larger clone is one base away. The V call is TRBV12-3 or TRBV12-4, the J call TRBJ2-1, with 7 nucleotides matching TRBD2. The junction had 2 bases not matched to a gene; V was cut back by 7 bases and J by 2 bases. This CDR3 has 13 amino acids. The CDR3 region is CASIAGTYNEQFF. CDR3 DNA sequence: TGTGCCAGCATAGCGGGTACCTACAATGAGCAGTTCTTC.

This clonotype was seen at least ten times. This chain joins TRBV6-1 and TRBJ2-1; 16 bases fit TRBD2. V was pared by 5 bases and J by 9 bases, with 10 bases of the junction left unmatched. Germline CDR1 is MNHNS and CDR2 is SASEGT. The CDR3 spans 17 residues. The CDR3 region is CASSPAGTSGGAGEQFF. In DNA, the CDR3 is TGTGCCAGCAGTCCCGCCGGGACTAGCGGGGGGGCAGGTGAGCAGTTCTTC.

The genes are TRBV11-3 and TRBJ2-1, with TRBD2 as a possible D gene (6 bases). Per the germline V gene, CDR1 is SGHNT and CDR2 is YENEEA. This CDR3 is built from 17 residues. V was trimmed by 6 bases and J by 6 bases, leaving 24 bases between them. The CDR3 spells CASSFLGGQAGSNEQFF. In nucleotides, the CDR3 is TGTGCCAGCAGTTTTCTGGGTGGGCAGGCGGGAAGCAATGAGCAGTTCTTC. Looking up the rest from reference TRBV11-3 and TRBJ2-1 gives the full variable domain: EAGVVQSPRYKIIEKKQPVAFWCNPISGHNTLYWYLQNLGQGPELLIRYENEEAVDDSQLPKDRFSAERLKGVDSTLKIQPAELGDSAVYLCASSFLGGQAGSNEQFFGPGTRLTVL.

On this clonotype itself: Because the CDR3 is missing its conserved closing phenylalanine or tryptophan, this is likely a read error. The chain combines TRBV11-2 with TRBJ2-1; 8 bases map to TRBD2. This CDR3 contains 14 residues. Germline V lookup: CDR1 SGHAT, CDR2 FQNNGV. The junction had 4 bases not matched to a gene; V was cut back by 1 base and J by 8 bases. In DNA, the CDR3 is TGTGCCAGCAGCTTAGTCGGGAGGGCCGATGAGCAGTTCTTA. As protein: CASSLVGRADEQFL.